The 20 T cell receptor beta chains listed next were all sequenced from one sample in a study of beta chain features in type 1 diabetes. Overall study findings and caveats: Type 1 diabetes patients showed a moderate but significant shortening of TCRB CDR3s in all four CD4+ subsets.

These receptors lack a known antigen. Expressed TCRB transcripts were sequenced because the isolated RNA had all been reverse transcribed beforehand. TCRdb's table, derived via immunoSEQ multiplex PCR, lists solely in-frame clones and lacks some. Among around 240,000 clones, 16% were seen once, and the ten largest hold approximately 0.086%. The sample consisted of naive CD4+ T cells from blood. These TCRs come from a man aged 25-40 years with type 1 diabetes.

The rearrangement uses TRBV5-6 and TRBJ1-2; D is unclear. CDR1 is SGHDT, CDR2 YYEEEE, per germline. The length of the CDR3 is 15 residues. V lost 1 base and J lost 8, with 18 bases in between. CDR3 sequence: CASSLQPAGPAGYTF. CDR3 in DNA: TGTGCCAGCAGCTTGCAGCCAGCAGGACCAGCGGGCTACACCTTC. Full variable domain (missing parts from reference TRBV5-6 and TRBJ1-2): DAGVTQSPTHLIKTRGQQVTLRCSPKSGHDTVSWYQQALGQGPQFIFQYYEEEERQRGNFPDRFSGHQFPNYSSELNVNALLLGDSALYLCASSLQPAGPAGYTFGSGTRLTVV.

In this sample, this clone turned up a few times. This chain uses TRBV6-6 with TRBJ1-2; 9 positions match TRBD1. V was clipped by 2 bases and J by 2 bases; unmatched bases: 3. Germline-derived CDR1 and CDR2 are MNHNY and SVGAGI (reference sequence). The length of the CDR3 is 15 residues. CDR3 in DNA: TGTGCCAGCAGTTACACCGGGACAGGGAACTATGGCTACACCTTC. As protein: CASSYTGTGNYGYTF.

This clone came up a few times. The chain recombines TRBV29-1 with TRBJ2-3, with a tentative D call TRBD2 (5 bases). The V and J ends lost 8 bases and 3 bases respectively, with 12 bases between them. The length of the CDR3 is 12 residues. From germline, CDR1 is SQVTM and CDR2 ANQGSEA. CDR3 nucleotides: TGCAGCACCAATCCGGGGACAGATACGCAGTATTTT. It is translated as CSTNPGTDTQYF.

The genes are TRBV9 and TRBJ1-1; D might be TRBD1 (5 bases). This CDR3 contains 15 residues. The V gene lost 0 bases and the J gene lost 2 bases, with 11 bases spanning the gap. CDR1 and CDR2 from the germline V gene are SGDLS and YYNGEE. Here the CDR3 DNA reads TGTGCCAGCAGCGTAGTCGGGGCGAGAAACACTGAAGCTTTCTTT. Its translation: CASSVVGARNTEAFF.

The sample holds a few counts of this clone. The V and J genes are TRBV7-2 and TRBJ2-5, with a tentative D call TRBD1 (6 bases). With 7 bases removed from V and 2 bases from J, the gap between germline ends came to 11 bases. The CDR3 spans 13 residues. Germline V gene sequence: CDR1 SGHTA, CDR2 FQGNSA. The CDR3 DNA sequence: TGTGCCAGCAAAACAGGGTCACAAGAGACCCAGTACTTC. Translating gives CASKTGSQETQYF. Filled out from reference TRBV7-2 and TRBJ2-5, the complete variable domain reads GAGVSQSPSNKVTEKGKDVELRCDPISGHTALYWYRQSLGQGLEFLIYFQGNSAPDKSGLPSDRFSAERTGGSVSTLTIQRTQQEDSAVYLCASKTGSQETQYFGPGTRLLVL.

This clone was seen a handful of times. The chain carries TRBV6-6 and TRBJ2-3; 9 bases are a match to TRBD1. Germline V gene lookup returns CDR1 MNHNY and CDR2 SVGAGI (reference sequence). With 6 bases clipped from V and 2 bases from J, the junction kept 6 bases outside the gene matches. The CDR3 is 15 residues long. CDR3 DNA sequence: TGTGCCAGCAGGGAGGACAGGGGATACACAGATACGCAGTATTTT. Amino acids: CASREDRGYTDTQYF.

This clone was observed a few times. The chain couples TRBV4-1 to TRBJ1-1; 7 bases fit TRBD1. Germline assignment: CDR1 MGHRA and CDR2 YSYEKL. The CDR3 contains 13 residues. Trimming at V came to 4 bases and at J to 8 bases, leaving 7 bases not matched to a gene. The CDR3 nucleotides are TGCGCCAGCAGCCTCCCTATAGGGGGCGAAGCTTTCTTT. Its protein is CASSLPIGGEAFF.

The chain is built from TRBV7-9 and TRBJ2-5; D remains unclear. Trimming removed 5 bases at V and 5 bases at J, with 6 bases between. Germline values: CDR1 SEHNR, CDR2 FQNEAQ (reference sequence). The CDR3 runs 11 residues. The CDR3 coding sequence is TGTGCCAGCAGCATTGGGGAGACCCAGTACTTC. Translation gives CASSIGETQYF. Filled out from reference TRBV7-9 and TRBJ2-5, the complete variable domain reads DTGVSQNPRHKITKRGQNVTFRCDPISEHNRLYWYRQTLGQGPEFLTYFQNEAQLEKSRLLSDRFSAERPKGSFSTLEIQRTEQGDSAMYLCASSIGETQYFGPGTRLLVL.

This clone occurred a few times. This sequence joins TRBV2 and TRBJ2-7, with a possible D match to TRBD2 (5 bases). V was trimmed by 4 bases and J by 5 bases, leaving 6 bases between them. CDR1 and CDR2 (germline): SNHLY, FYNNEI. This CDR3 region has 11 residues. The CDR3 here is CASSAGNEQYF. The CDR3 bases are TGTGCCAGCAGTGCGGGGAACGAGCAGTACTTC.

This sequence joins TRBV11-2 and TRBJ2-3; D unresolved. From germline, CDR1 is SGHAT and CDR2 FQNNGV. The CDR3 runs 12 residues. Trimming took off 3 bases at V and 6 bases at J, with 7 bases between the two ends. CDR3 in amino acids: CASSLYRDTQYF. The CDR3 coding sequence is TGTGCCAGCAGCTTGTATCGGGATACGCAGTATTTT.

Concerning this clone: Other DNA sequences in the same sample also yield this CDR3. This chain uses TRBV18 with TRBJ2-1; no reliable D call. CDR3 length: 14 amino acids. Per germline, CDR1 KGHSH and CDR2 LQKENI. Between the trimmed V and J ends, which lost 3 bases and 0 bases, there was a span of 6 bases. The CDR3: CASSPLSSYNEQFF. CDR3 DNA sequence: TGTGCCAGCTCACCCTTAAGCTCCTACAATGAGCAGTTCTTC.

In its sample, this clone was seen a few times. The CDR3, as DNA: TGCGCCAGCAGTCAATCACCGGCGGGGGTACTAGCCAAAAACATTCAGTACTTC. This gives the protein CASSQSPAGVLAKNIQYF. The chain combines TRBV23-1 with TRBJ2-4, with 7 positions matching TRBD2. TRBV23-1 is an ORF, with its function uncertain. The length of the CDR3 is 18 residues. The J segment lost 0 bases and the V segment lost 0 bases, leaving 8 bases of the junction unmatched.

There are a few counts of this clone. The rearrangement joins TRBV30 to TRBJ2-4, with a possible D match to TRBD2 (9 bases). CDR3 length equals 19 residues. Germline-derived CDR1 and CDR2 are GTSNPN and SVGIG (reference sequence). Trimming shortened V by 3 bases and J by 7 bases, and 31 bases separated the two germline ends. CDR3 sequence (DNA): TGTGCCTGGAGCCAGAGACAGGGGTATAGCGGGAGCTATGGCAACATTCAGTACTTC. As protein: CAWSQRQGYSGSYGNIQYF.

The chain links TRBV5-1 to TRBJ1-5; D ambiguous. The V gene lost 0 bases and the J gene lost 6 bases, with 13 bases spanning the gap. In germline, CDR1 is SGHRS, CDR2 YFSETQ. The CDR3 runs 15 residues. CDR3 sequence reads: CASSLGPRVGQPQHF. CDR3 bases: TGCGCCAGCAGCTTGGGACCGAGGGTGGGTCAGCCCCAGCATTTT.

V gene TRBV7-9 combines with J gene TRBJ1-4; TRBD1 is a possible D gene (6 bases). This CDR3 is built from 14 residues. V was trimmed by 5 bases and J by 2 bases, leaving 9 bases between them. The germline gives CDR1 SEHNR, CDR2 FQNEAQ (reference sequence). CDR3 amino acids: CASSAQGTNEKLFF. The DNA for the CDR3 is TGTGCCAGCAGCGCACAGGGCACTAATGAAAAACTGTTTTTT. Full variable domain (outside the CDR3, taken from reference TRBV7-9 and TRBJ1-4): DTGVSQNPRHKITKRGQNVTFRCDPISEHNRLYWYRQTLGQGPEFLTYFQNEAQLEKSRLLSDRFSAERPKGSFSTLEIQRTEQGDSAMYLCASSAQGTNEKLFFGSGTQLSVL.

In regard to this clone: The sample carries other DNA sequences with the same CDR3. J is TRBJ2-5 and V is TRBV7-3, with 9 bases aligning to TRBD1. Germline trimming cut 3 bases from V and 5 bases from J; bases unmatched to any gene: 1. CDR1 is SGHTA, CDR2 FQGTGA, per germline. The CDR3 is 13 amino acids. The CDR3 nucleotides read TGTGCCAGCAGCTTCGGACAGGGGGAGACCCAGTACTTC. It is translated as CASSFGQGETQYF.

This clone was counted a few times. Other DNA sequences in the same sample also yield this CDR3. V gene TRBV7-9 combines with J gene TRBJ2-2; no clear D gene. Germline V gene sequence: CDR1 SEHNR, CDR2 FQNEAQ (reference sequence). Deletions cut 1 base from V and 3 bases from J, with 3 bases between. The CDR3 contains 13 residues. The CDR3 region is CASSLDHTGELFF. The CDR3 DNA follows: TGTGCCAGCAGCTTAGACCACACCGGGGAGCTGTTTTTT.

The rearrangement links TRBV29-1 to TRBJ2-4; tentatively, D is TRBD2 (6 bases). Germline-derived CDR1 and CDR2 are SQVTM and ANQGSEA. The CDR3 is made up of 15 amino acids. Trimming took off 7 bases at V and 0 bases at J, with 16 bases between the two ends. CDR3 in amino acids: CSARIPGVAKNIQYF. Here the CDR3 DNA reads TGCAGCGCCAGGATCCCGGGGGTAGCCAAAAACATTCAGTACTTC.

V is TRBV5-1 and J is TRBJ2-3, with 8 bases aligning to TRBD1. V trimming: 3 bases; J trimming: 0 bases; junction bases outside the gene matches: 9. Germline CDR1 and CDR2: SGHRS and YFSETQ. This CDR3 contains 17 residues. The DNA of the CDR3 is TGCGCCAGCAGCTCGACTCCAGGGGGCATCAGCACAGATACGCAGTATTTT. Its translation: CASSSTPGGISTDTQYF.

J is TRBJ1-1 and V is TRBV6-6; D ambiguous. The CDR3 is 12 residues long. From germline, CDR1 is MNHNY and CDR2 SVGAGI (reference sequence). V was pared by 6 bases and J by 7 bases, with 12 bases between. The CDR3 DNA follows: TGTGCCAGCAGCCCCAGCGGAATTGAAGCTTTCTTT. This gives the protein CASSPSGIEAFF.